This is a list of T cell receptor beta chains from one sample in a study of T cells in Graves' hyperthyroidism and ophthalmopathy. TCRdb re-derived calls from the multiplex PCR reads in MiXCR, one entry per CDR3 protein. This sample carries approximately 620,000 distinct CDR3 sequences, around 13% of them seen once, and the ten largest clones take approximately 5.7%. The sample consisted of blood. The receptors come from a woman aged 30 to 39 with Graves' hyperthyroidism that later progressed to Graves' ophthalmopathy. Both conserved end residues are part of each CDR3. The order of the fields is clone size, J gene, D gene, V gene, CDR3 DNA, CDR3 protein. A D gene is named only where the DNA matches it firmly. Clone size, where shown, is once, few, many, or a class for clones that have expanded.

>many|TRBJ2-3|TRBD2|TRBV7-6
TGTGCCAGCAGCTTAGCGCCAGCGGGGGGCACAGATACGCAGTATTTT
CASSLAPAGGTDTQYF
>-|TRBJ2-1|-|TRBV5-1
TGCGCCAGCAGCGTACTCGGACAACCTTACAATGAGCAGTTCTTC
CASSVLGQPYNEQFF
>many|TRBJ2-5|-|TRBV5-1
TGCGCCAGCAGTGTGCGGGACCAAGAGACCCAGTACTTC
CASSVRDQETQYF
>many|TRBJ2-5|-|TRBV20-1
TGCAGTGCTAGGTCCGGGACCACCGTGGAGACCCAGTACTTC
CSARSGTTVETQYF
>-|TRBJ2-2|-|TRBV20-1
TGCAGTGCTAGAGCCTCGGGACTTCAGAACACCGGGGAGCTGGTTTTT
CSARASGLQNTGELVF
>-|TRBJ2-7|TRBD1|TRBV6-1
TGTGCCAGCAGTGAGATACCGGGACAGGGGGCTGGGCAGTACTTC
CASSEIPGQGAGQYF
>-|TRBJ1-4|-|TRBV6-2/TRBV6-3
TGTGCCAGCAGACAAACCGGGACCGAGACTGAAAAACTGTTTTTT
CASRQTGTETEKLFF
>many|TRBJ2-4|-|TRBV12-3/TRBV12-4
TGTGCCAGCAGTTTAGGTGGGGTGATGGGAAACATTCAGTACTTC
CASSLGGVMGNIQYF
>many|TRBJ1-2|-|TRBV7-3
TGTGCCAGCAGCTACGGGGGGGCTGGAGGCTACACCTTC
CASSYGGAGGYTF
>many|TRBJ1-1|TRBD1|TRBV19
TGTGCCAGTAGCACGGACAGGGGGATCACTGAAGCTTTCTTT
CASSTDRGITEAFF
>many|TRBJ2-7|TRBD1|TRBV5-1
TGCGCCAGCAGCTCCGGACAGGGGGCCGTCGAGCAGTACTTC
CASSSGQGAVEQYF
>many|TRBJ2-7|TRBD2|TRBV27
TGTGCCAGCAGTTTTTCCCTAGCGGGGACTTACGAGCAGTACTTC
CASSFSLAGTYEQYF
>many|TRBJ2-5|-|TRBV25-1
TGTGCCAGCAGTGAATTTCATAAGGGAAGGGAAGAGACCCAGTACTTC
CASSEFHKGREETQYF
>many|TRBJ2-1|TRBD2|TRBV11-3
TGTGCCAGCACCCCGGGGGGGACTCACAATGAGCAGTTCTTC
CASTPGGTHNEQFF
>many|TRBJ2-2|-|TRBV28
TGTGCCAGCAGTCCTAATCTGAACACCGGGGAGCTGTTTTTT
CASSPNLNTGELFF
>many|TRBJ2-7|TRBD2|TRBV20-1
TGCAGTGCTTTAGCGGGTATCTACGAGCAGTACTTC
CSALAGIYEQYF
>many|TRBJ2-1|TRBD1|TRBV6-5
TGTGCCAGCAGTTACTCAGGGACAGTCTACAATGAGCAGTTCTTC
CASSYSGTVYNEQFF
>many|TRBJ1-3|TRBD1|TRBV20-1
TGCAGTGCTATACCGGGACAGGCTGCTGGAAACACCATATATTTT
CSAIPGQAAGNTIYF
>many|TRBJ2-5|-|TRBV7-9
TGTGCCAGCAGCTTACCTGGGGGACAAGAGACCCAGTACTTC
CASSLPGGQETQYF
>-|TRBJ2-7|-|TRBV24-1
TGTGCCACCAGTACGGGACTCCCAGGCCACGAGCAGTACTTC
CATSTGLPGHEQYF
>-|TRBJ2-1|TRBD2|TRBV5-6
TGTGCCAGCAGCTTTTCGGGGGACTACTCCTACAATGAGCAGTTCTTC
CASSFSGDYSYNEQFF
>many|TRBJ2-3|-|TRBV3-1
TGTGCCAGCAGCCAGGATGCTATTTCCTTCAGCACAGATACGCAGTATTTT
CASSQDAISFSTDTQYF
>many|TRBJ2-1|-|TRBV24-1
TGTGCCACTCAAGGGGGAAGCAATGAGCAGTTCTTC
CATQGGSNEQFF
>many|TRBJ1-5|-|TRBV30
TGTGCCTGGAGACAGGGTCACCAGCCCCAGCATTTT
CAWRQGHQPQHF
>few|TRBJ2-1|-|TRBV5-4
TGTGCCAGCAGCTTTGACTTGGAATCCTACAATGAGCAGTTCTTC
CASSFDLESYNEQFF
>many|TRBJ2-3|TRBD2|TRBV6-2/TRBV6-3
TGTGCCACCGTCTGGGATAGCGGGAGCACAGATACGCAGTATTTT
CATVWDSGSTDTQYF
>few|TRBJ2-2|TRBD1|TRBV29-1
TGCAGCGTAGGCCGGGACAGGAACACCGGGGAGCTGTTTTTT
CSVGRDRNTGELFF
>many|TRBJ1-2|-|TRBV28
TGTGCCAGCAGCGCGCTGGATTCTGGCTATGGCTACACCTTC
CASSALDSGYGYTF